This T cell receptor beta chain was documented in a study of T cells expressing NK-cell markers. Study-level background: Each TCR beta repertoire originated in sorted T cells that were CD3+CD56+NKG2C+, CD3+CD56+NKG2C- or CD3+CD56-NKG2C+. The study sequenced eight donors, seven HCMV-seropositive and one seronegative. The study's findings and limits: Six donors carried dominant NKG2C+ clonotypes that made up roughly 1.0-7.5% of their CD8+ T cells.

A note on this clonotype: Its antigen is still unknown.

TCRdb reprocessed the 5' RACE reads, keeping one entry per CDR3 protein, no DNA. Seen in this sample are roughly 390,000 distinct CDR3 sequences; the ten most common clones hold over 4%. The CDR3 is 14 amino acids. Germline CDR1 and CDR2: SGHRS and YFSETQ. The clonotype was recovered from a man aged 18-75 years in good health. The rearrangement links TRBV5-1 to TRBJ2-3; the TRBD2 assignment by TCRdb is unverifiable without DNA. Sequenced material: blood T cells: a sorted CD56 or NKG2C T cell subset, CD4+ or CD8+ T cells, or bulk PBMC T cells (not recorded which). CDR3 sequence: CASRQLAPTDTQYF.